The 9 T cell receptor beta chains below were found in one sample sequenced in a study of Tregs in tolerant kidney transplant recipients. Data came from immunoSEQ multiplex PCR; TCRdb stores just in-frame clones and leaves some out. The sample carries about 83,000 clones, about 98% recorded once. The material sequenced was CD4+ T cells from blood, taken before the transplant. These TCRs come from a human donor who received a combined kidney and bone marrow transplant.

This chain uses TRBV29-1 with TRBJ2-7; no reliable D call. Trimming removed 4 bases from V and 2 bases from J, with 9 bases in between. Germline CDR1 and CDR2: SQVTM and ANQGSEA. The CDR3 loop spans 12 amino acids. Here the CDR3 DNA reads TGCAGCGTTGTGGCCGAAACCTACGAGCAGTACTTC. It specifies CSVVAETYEQYF.

The chain uses TRBV19 and TRBJ2-2; D perhaps matches TRBD1 (5 bases). This CDR3 has 17 amino acids. V dropped 3 bases and J dropped 6 bases, with 20 bases sitting between them. Germline V CDR1 and CDR2: LNHDA, SQIVND (reference sequence). CDR3 residues: CASSISEGAGMAGELFF. DNA for the CDR3: TGTGCCAGTAGTATCAGCGAAGGGGCCGGAATGGCCGGGGAGCTGTTTTTT.

The CDR3 region is CASSPGQNTQYF. DNA of the CDR3: TGTGCCAGCAGCCCGGGACAGAATACGCAGTATTTT. This chain links TRBV7-9 with TRBJ2-3; 7 positions agree with TRBD1. Per germline, CDR1 SEHNR and CDR2 FQNEAQ (reference sequence). The CDR3 spans 12 residues. V was pared by 5 bases and J by 7 bases, with 3 bases of the junction left unmatched.

The chain couples TRBV27 to TRBJ2-1; 11 bases map to TRBD2. The CDR3 has 16 residues. V dropped 4 bases and J dropped 6; count of bases not matched to a gene: 8. Germline values: CDR1 MNHEY, CDR2 SMNVEV (reference sequence). The CDR3 loop is CASSSLGLADLNEQFF. The DNA of the CDR3 is TGTGCCAGCAGTTCCCTGGGACTAGCGGACCTCAATGAGCAGTTCTTC.

This clone is a singleton in its sample. The chain recombines TRBV6-5 with TRBJ1-1, with 9 positions matching TRBD1. The trim removed 6 bases at V and 3 bases at J, leaving 8 bases unmatched. Germline V gene data show CDR1 as MNHEY and CDR2 as SVGAGI. This CDR3 has 15 residues. The CDR3 reads CASRPAGQGYTEAFF. In DNA, the CDR3 is TGTGCCAGCAGGCCCGCGGGACAGGGTTACACTGAAGCTTTCTTT.

The rearrangement joins TRBV7-2 to TRBJ2-5; 7 bases agree with TRBD1. The V gene's germline CDR1 is SGHTA and CDR2 FQGNSA. The CDR3 is 14 amino acids. V was clipped by 8 bases and J by 2 bases; unmatched bases: 8. Written as DNA, the CDR3 is TGTGCCAGCGAAAGCAACAGGGGACAAGAGACCCAGTACTTC. Translation gives CASESNRGQETQYF.

V is TRBV21-1 and J is TRBJ1-4; the tabulated D call, TRBD1, remains unverified against the DNA. TRBV21-1 is assigned pseudogene status. This CDR3 region has 15 residues. CDR3: CASSKRKGGNEKLFF. The CDR3 DNA reads as TGTGCCAGCAGCAAAAGGAAAGGGGGTAATGAAAAACTGTTTTTT.

The V gene is TRBV7-6, the J gene TRBJ2-5; 14 nucleotides line up with TRBD2. Germline trimming cut 1 base from V and 3 bases from J; bases unmatched to any gene: 1. The CDR3 is 16 amino acids. Germline V CDR1 and CDR2: SGHVS, FNYEAQ. The chain's CDR3 is CASSLGGLAGEETQYF. The CDR3 DNA sequence: TGTGCCAGCAGCTTAGGGGGACTAGCGGGAGAAGAGACCCAGTACTTC.

The V gene is TRBV7-8, the J gene TRBJ2-1; 10 nucleotides agree with TRBD2. This CDR3 is built from 17 residues. The V gene's germline CDR1 is SGHVS and CDR2 FQNEAQ. With 3 bases clipped from V and 8 bases from J, the junction kept 13 bases outside the gene matches. CDR3 residues: CASSLSLAAGGPYEQFF. The CDR3 DNA is TGTGCCAGCAGCTTGAGTTTAGCAGCGGGAGGGCCCTATGAGCAGTTCTTC.